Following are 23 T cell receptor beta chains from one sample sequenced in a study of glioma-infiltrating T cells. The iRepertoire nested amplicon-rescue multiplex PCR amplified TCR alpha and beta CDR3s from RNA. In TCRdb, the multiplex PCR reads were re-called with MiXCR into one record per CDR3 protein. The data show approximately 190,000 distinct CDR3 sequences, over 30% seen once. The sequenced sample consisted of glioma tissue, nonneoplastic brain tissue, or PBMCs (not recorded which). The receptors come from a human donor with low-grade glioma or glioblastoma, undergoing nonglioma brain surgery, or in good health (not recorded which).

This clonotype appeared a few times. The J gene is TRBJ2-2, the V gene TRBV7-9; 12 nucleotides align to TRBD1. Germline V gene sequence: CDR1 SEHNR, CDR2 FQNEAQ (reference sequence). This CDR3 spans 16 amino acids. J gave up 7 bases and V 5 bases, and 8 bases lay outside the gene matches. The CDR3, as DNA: TGTGCCAGCAGCGACGCGGGACAGGGGGCGTTCGGGGAGCTGTTTTTT. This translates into CASSDAGQGAFGELFF.

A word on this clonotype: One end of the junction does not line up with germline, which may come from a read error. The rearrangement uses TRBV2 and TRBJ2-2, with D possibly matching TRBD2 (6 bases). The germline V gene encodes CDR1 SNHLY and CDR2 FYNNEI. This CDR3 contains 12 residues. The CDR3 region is CASSERAGGLFF. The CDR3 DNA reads TGTGCCAGCTCGGAAAGGGCCGGGGGGCTGTTTTTT. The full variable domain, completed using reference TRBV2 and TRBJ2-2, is EPEVTQTPSHQVTQMGQEVILRCVPISNHLYFYWYRQILGQKVEFLVSFYNNEISEKSEIFDDQFSVERPDGSNFTLKIRSTKLEDSAMYFCASSERAGGLFFGEGSRLTVL.

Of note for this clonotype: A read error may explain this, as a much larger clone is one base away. CDR3 amino acids: CASKLANTDTQYF. DNA of the CDR3: TGTGCCAGCAAACTAGCCAACACAGATACGCAGTATTTT. The chain links TRBV3-1 to TRBJ2-3; the D gene is possibly TRBD2 (6 bases). This CDR3 contains 13 residues. Trimming took off 7 bases at V and 2 bases at J, with 10 bases between the two ends. CDR1 and CDR2 from the germline V gene are LGHDT and YNNKEL (reference sequence).

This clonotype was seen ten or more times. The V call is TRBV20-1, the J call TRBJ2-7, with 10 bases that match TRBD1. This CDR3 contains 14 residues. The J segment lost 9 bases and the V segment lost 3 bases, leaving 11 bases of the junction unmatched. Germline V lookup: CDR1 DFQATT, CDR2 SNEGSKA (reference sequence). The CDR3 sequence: CSARGGTGVGGQYF. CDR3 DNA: TGCAGTGCTAGGGGCGGGACAGGGGTGGGGGGGCAGTACTTC.

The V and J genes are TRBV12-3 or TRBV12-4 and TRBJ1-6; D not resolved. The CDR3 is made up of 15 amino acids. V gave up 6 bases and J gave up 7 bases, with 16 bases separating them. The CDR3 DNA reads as TGTGCCAGCAGCCAATTCCCAGGTGGGAATTCACCCCTCCACTTT. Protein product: CASSQFPGGNSPLHF.

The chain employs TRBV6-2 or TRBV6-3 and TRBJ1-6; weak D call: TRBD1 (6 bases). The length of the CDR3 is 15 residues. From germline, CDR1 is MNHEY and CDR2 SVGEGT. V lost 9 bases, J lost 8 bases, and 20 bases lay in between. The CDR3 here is CARRDLQGMYSPLHF. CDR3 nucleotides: TGTGCCAGGAGGGATCTGCAGGGGATGTATTCACCCCTCCACTTT.

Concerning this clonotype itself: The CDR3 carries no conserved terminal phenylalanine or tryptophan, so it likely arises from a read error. The CDR3 DNA sequence: TGTGCCAGTAGTAGAGTGGGGAGGTCGGGCAATCAGCCCCAGCATTCT. It encodes CASSRVGRSGNQPQHS. The chain uses TRBV19 and TRBJ1-5; D remains ambiguous. Germline V gene lookup returns CDR1 LNHDA and CDR2 SQIVND (reference sequence). The CDR3 contains 16 residues. Trimming removed 4 bases at V and 2 bases at J, with 15 bases between.

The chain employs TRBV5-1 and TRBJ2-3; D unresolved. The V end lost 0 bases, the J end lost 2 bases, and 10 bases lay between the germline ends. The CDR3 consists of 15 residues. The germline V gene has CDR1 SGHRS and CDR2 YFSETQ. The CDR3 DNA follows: TGCGCCAGCAGCTTGGATTACTACTCCACAGATACGCAGTATTTT. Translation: CASSLDYYSTDTQYF.

This CDR3 is CASSRGTSGSYNEQFF. The DNA of the CDR3 is TGTGCCAGCAGCAGAGGGACTAGCGGGTCCTACAATGAGCAGTTCTTC. V is TRBV5-4 and J is TRBJ2-1, with TRBD2 matching 12 bases. This CDR3 spans 16 amino acids. Germline CDR1 is SGHNT and CDR2 is YYREEE (reference sequence). The trim removed 4 bases at V and 1 base at J, leaving 3 bases unmatched.

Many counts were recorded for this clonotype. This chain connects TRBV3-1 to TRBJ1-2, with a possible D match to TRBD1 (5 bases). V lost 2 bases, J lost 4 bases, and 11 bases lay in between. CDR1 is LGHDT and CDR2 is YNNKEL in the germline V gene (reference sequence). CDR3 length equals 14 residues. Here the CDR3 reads CASSQLTQGYGYTF. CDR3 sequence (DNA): TGTGCCAGCAGCCAACTCACCCAGGGCTATGGCTACACCTTC.

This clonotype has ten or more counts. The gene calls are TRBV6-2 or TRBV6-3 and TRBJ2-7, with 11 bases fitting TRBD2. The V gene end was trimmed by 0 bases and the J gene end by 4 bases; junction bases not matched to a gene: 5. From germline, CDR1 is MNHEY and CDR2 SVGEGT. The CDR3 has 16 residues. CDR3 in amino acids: CASSYSTSGMKYEQYF. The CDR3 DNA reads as TGTGCCAGCAGTTACTCGACTAGCGGGATGAAGTACGAGCAGTACTTC.

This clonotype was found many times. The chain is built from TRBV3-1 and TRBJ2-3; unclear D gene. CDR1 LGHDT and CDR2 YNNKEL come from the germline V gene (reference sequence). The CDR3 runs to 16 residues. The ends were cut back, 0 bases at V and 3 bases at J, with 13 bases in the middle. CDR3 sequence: CASSQDRQALTDTQYF. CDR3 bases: TGTGCCAGCAGCCAAGACCGACAAGCTTTGACAGATACGCAGTATTTT.

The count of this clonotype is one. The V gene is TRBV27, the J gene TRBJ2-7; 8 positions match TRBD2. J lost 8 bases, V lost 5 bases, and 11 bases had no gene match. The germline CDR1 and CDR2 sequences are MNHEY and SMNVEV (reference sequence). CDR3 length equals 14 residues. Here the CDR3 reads CASSPGLVVYKQYF. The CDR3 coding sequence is TGTGCCAGCAGTCCGGGACTAGTGGTATATAAGCAGTACTTC.

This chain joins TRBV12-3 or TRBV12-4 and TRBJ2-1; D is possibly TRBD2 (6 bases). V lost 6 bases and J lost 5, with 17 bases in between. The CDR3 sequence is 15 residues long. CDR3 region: CASRLPGRTNNEQFF. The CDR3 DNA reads TGTGCCAGCAGACTGCCCGGGAGAACGAACAATGAGCAGTTCTTC.

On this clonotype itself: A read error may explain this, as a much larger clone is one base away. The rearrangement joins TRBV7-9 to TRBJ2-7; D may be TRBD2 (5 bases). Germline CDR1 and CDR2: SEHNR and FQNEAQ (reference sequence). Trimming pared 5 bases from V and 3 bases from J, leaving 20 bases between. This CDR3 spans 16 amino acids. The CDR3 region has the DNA TGTGCCAGCAGCCCCTCCGCCGGGGATTCTTTCTACGAGCAGTACTTC. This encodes CASSPSAGDSFYEQYF.

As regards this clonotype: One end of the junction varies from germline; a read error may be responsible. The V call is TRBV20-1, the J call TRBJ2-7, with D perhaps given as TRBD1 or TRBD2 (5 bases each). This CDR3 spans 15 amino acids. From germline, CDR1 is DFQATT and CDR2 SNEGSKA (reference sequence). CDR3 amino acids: CSSRDPSRNSYEQYF. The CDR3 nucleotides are TGCAGTTCTAGGGACCCCTCTCGGAACTCCTACGAGCAGTACTTC.

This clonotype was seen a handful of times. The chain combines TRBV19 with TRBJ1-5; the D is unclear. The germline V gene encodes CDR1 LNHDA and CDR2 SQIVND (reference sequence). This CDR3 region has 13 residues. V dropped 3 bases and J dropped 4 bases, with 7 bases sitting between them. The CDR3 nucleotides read TGTGCCAGTAGTATTAAAAGGAATCAGCCCCAGCATTTT. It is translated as CASSIKRNQPQHF.

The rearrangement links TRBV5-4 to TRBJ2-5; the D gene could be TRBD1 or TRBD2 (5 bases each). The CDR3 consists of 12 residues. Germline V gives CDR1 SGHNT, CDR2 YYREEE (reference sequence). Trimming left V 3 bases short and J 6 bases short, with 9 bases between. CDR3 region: CASSSGTKTQYF. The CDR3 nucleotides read TGTGCCAGCAGCTCTGGGACCAAGACCCAGTACTTC. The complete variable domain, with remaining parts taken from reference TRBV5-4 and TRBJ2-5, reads ETGVTQSPTHLIKTRGQQVTLRCSSQSGHNTVSWYQQALGQGPQFIFQYYREEENGRGNFPPRFSGLQFPNYSSELNVNALELDDSALYLCASSSGTKTQYFGPGTRLLVL.

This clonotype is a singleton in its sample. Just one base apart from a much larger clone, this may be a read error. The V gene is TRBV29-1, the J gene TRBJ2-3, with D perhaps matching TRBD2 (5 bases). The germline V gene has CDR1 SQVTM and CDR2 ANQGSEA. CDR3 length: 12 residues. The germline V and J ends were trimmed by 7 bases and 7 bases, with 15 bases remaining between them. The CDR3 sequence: CSARGSGYTQYF. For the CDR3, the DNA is TGCAGCGCTAGAGGGTCGGGCTATACGCAGTATTTT.

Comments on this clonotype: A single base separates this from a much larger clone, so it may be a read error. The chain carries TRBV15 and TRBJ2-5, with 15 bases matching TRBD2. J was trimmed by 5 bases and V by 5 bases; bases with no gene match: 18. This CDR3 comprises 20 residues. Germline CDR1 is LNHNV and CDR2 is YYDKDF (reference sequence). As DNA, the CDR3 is TGTGCCACCAGCGGATTCCGGGATAGGGGACTAGCGGGAGGAACGGAGACCCAGTACTTC. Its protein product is CATSGFRDRGLAGGTETQYF.

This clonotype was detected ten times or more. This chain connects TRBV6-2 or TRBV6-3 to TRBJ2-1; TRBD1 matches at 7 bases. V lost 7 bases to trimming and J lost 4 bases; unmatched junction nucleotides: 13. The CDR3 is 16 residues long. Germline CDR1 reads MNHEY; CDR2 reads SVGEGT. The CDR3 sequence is CASTTRQGHGYNEQFF. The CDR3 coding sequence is TGTGCCAGCACTACGAGACAGGGCCACGGGTACAATGAGCAGTTCTTC.

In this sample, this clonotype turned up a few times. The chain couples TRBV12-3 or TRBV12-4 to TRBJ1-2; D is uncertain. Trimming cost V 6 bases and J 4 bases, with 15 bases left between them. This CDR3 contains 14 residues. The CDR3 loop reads CASSDFQPPYGYTF. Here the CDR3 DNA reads TGTGCCAGCAGCGACTTTCAGCCCCCCTATGGCTACACCTTC.

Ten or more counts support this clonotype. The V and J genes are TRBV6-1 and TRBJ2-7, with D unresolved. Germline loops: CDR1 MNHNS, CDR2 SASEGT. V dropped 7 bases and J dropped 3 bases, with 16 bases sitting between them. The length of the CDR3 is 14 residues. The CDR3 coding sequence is TGTGCCAGCAAGTTGGGCCAGAGGAGCTACGAGCAGTACTTC. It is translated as CASKLGQRSYEQYF.